This TCR beta chain appears in the sequencing data of a study of blood T cells in healthy people across ages. Then a second PCR, running about 6 to 12 cycles, was carried out with a sample-barcoded 5' primer and a J-beta primer mix. Every cDNA molecule carried a tag from a template-switch adaptor bearing 12 random nucleotides. From the 5' RACE reads, TCRdb called clonotypes with MiXCR, one entry per CDR3 protein. The sample lists 250,000 to 300,000 distinct CDR3 sequences, roughly 26% seen once, with 29% in the top ten. Comment on this clonotype: Antigen: not known. The germline gene is not matched at one end of the junction; a read error may be the cause.

Germline V lookup: CDR1 SEHNR, CDR2 FQNEAQ (reference sequence). The CDR3 spans 13 residues. No fewer than 6 micrograms of total RNA were isolated from every sample. Study-level results: Higher diversity, along with more naive CD4+ cells, distinguished long-lived donors from aged donors. Naive T cell percentage strongly correlated with TCR beta diversity.

The sequence was collected from a woman in her sixties or seventies in good health. The chain couples TRBV7-9 to TRBJ2-7; the D is unclear. Material: blood. CDR3 loop: CASPINYACEHYF. CDR3 sequence (DNA): TGTGCCAGCCCCATTAACTATGCGTGCGAGCACTACTTC.